These 7 T cell receptor beta chains share one sample of origin, sequenced in a study of T cells in Graves' hyperthyroidism and ophthalmopathy. Amplification of TCR beta CDR3 regions used RNA as the template. First-round RT-PCR with HTBI primers amplified the TCR CDR3 region. One entry per CDR3 protein results from TCRdb running MiXCR on the multiplex PCR reads. The sample includes fewer than 700,000 distinct CDR3 sequences, roughly 15% seen only once; the top ten take around 17%. Material: blood. All receptors come from a woman between 18 and 30 years old with Graves' ophthalmopathy.

This clonotype was recorded at least ten times. The chain uses TRBV29-1 and TRBJ2-7; a weak D match, TRBD2 (5 bases). From germline, CDR1 is SQVTM and CDR2 ANQGSEA. The CDR3 length is 18 residues. V lost 1 base to trimming and J lost 1 base, with 23 bases between them. CDR3 residues: CSVEAIPATGYRSYEQYF. The DNA of the CDR3 is TGCAGCGTTGAAGCTATCCCGGCCACGGGGTATAGGTCCTACGAGCAGTACTTC.

This clonotype was seen only a few times. The V call is TRBV20-1, the J call TRBJ2-7; TRBD2 matches 10 bases. The V gene's germline CDR1 is DFQATT and CDR2 SNEGSKA (reference sequence). V shed 3 bases, J shed 2 bases, and the junction held 13 bases outside the gene matches. The CDR3 has 17 residues. In DNA, the CDR3 is TGCAGTGCTAGTCGATCCAGCGGGGGGGCCATAACCTACGAGCAGTACTTC. Its translation: CSASRSSGGAITYEQYF.

This CDR3 reads CASRGTGMQFF. In DNA, the CDR3 is TGTGCCAGCAGGGGGACAGGGATGCAGTTCTTC. This chain joins TRBV11-2 and TRBJ2-1; 9 bases fit TRBD1. Trimming removed 6 bases from V and 12 bases from J; junction bases left unmatched: 3. Germline lookup yields CDR1 SGHAT and CDR2 FQNNGV. The CDR3 extends over 11 amino acids.

The table lists this clonotype with many counts. This rearrangement joins TRBV11-2 to TRBJ1-1; 7 nucleotides match TRBD1. The germline gives CDR1 SGHAT, CDR2 FQNNGV. This CDR3 spans 15 amino acids. The V gene end was trimmed by 5 bases and the J gene end by 3 bases; junction bases not matched to a gene: 9. The CDR3 is CASSKHRGGDTEAFF. CDR3 DNA: TGTGCCAGCAGCAAACACAGGGGCGGGGACACTGAAGCTTTCTTT.

This clonotype came up many times. J is TRBJ2-7 and V is TRBV12-3 or TRBV12-4, with TRBD2 matching 10 bases. The trim removed 5 bases at V and 4 bases at J, leaving 5 bases unmatched. The CDR3 consists of 14 residues. CDR3 region: CASSVSGRLYEQYF. In nucleotides, the CDR3 is TGTGCCAGCAGTGTTAGCGGGAGGCTGTACGAGCAGTACTTC.

The table lists this clonotype with many counts. The chain carries TRBV2 and TRBJ2-4; D is undetermined. The germline gives CDR1 SNHLY, CDR2 FYNNEI. Trimming cost V 7 bases and J 0 bases, with 13 bases left between them. The CDR3 is 15 amino acids. CDR3 DNA sequence: TGTGCCAGCATAGAAAGATATCTAGCCAAAAACATTCAGTACTTC. Translation gives CASIERYLAKNIQYF.

At least ten counts were recorded for this clonotype. V gene TRBV28 combines with J gene TRBJ2-7, with 8 bases that match TRBD2. The CDR3 contains 14 residues. Germline CDR1 reads MDHEN; CDR2 reads SYDVKM. V was pared by 2 bases and J by 5 bases, with 5 bases of the junction left unmatched. CDR3 in amino acids: CASSLGTSLNEQYF. The CDR3 DNA sequence: TGTGCCAGCAGTTTAGGGACTAGTTTAAACGAGCAGTACTTC.